The sequence of this TCR beta chain was determined in a study of graft-versus-host responses after intestinal transplantation. Across the study: Grafts were multivisceral, liver-intestinal, or isolated intestinal. All recipients got anti-thymocyte globulin induction, then tacrolimus and steroids for roughly three years.

The V end was cut by 1 base, the J end by 0 bases, with 18 bases between. This CDR3 contains 18 residues. Germline values: CDR1 LNHDA, CDR2 SQIVND (reference sequence). This table comes from immunoSEQ multiplex PCR, and its TCRdb copy is limited to in-frame clones, with some not included. The table lists about 100,000 clones, roughly 90% of them singletons. The chain couples TRBV19 to TRBJ1-2, with D possibly matching TRBD1 (6 bases). This sequence originates from a human patient who received an intestinal transplant, so some T cells may come from the graft donor. Sequences were derived from PBMCs, sampled about 460 days after intestinal transplant. The CDR3 is CASSIGGPTGQANYGYTF. The CDR3 region has the DNA TGTGCCAGTAGTATAGGGGGTCCGACAGGCCAAGCTAACTATGGCTACACCTTC.